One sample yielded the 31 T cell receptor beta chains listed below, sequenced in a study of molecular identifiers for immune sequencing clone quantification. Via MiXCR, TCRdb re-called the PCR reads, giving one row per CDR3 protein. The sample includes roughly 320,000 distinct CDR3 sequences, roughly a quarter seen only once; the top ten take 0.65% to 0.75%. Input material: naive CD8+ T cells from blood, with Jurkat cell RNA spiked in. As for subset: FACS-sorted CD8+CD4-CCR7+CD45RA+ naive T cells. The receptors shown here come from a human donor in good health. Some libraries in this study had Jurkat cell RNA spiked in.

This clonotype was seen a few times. The CDR3: CASSDTLGSSYNEQFF. Written as DNA, the CDR3 is TGTGCCAGCAGCGACACCCTAGGGTCCTCCTACAATGAGCAGTTCTTC. This chain connects TRBV7-6 to TRBJ2-1; D remains ambiguous. The length of the CDR3 is 16 residues. Trimming removed 5 bases at V and 0 bases at J, with 14 bases between. CDR1 and CDR2 from the germline V gene are SGHVS and FNYEAQ.

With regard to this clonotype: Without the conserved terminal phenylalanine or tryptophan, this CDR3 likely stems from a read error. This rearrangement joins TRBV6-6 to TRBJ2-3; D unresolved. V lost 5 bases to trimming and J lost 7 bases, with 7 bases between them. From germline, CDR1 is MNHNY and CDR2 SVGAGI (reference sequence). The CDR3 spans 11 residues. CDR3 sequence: CASSEPNTQYL. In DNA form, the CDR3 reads TGTGCCAGCAGTGAACCAAATACGCAGTATCTT.

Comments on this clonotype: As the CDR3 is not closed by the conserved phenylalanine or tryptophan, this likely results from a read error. The CDR3 DNA reads as TGTGCCAGCAGCTTAGTGTCAGATACGCAGTATTCT. Translating it yields CASSLVSDTQYS. The chain has TRBV7-9 and TRBJ2-3, with D hard to call. Trimming pared 1 base from V and 4 bases from J, leaving 3 bases between. The CDR3 has 12 residues. Germline assignment: CDR1 SEHNR and CDR2 FQNEAQ (reference sequence).

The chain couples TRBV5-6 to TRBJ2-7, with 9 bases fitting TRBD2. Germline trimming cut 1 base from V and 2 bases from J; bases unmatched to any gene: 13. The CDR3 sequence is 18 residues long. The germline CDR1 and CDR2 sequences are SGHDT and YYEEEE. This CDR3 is CASSLNGGKAGGTYEQYF. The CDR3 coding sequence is TGTGCCAGCAGCTTGAATGGGGGAAAAGCGGGGGGCACCTACGAGCAGTACTTC.

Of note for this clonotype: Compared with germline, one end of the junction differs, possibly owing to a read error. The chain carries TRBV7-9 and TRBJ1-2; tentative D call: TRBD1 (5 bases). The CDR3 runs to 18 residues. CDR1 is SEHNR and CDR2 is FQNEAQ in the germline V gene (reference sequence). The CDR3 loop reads CASSLAGLTAGPTYSYTF. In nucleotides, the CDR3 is TGTGCCAGCAGCTTAGCCGGCCTTACTGCGGGGCCAACCTATAGCTACACCTTC.

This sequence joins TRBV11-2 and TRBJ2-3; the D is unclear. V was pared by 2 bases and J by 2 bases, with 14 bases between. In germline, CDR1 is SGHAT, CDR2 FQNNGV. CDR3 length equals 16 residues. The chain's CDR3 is CASSLSFQRVTDTQYF. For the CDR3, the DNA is TGTGCCAGCAGCTTATCCTTCCAGAGAGTCACAGATACGCAGTATTTT.

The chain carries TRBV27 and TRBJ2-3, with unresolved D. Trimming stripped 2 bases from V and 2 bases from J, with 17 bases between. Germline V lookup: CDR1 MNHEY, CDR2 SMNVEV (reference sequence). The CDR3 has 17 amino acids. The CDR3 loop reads CASSLMVGGVATDTQYF. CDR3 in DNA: TGTGCCAGCAGTTTAATGGTAGGCGGAGTAGCCACAGATACGCAGTATTTT.

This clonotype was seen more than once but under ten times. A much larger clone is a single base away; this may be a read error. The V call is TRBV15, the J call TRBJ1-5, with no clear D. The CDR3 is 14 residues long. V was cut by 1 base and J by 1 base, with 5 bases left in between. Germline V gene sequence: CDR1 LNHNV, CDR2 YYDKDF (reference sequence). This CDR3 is CATSRVRSNQPQHF. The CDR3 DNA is TGTGCCACCAGCAGAGTACGCAGCAATCAGCCCCAGCATTTT.

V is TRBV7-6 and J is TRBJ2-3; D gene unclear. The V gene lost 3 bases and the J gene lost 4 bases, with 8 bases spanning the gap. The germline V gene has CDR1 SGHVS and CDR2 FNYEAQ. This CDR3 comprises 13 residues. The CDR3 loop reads CASSFGPPDTQYF. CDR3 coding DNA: TGTGCCAGCAGCTTCGGACCTCCAGATACGCAGTATTTT.

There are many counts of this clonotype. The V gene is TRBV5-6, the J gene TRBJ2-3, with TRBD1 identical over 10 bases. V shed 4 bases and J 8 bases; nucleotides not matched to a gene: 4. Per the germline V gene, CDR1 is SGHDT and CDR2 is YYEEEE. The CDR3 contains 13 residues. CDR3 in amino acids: CASSQRTGGTQYF. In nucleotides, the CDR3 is TGTGCCAGCAGCCAACGGACAGGGGGTACGCAGTATTTT. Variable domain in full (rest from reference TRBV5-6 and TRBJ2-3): DAGVTQSPTHLIKTRGQQVTLRCSPKSGHDTVSWYQQALGQGPQFIFQYYEEEERQRGNFPDRFSGHQFPNYSSELNVNALLLGDSALYLCASSQRTGGTQYFGPGTRLTVL.

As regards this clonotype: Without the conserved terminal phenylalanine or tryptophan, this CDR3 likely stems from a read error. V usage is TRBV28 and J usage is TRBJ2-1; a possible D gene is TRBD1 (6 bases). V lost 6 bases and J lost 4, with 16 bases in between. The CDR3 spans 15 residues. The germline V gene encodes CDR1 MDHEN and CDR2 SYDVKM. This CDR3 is CASRDRWDPYNEQFL. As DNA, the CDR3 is TGTGCCAGCAGGGACAGATGGGACCCGTACAATGAGCAGTTCCTC.

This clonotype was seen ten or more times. CDR3 DNA sequence: TGTGCCAGCAGTGAACGGGGGCCACCCACAGATACGCAGTATTTT. Protein product: CASSERGPPTDTQYF. The genes are TRBV2 and TRBJ2-3, with D perhaps matching TRBD1 or TRBD2 (6 bases each). CDR3 size: 15 residues. V was cut by 2 bases and J by 2 bases, with 11 bases left in between. Germline CDR1 reads SNHLY; CDR2 reads FYNNEI.

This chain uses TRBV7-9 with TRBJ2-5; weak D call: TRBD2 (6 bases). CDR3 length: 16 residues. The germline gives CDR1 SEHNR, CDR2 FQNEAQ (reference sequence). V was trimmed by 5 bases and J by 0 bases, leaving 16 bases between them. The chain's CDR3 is CASSTRLGRNQETQYF. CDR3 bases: TGTGCCAGCAGCACCCGACTAGGAAGAAACCAAGAGACCCAGTACTTC.

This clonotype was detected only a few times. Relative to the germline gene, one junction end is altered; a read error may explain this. The CDR3 DNA reads as TGTGCCAGCACTGAAACCGGGGAGCTGTTTTTT. Residues: CASTETGELFF. The chain has TRBV2 and TRBJ2-2; D is ambiguous. The germline gives CDR1 SNHLY, CDR2 FYNNEI. CDR3 length equals 11 residues.

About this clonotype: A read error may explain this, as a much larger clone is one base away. CDR3 nucleotide sequence: TGTGCCGGTAGTATATTTTCCGGGTTCGGTCAGCCCCAGCATTTT. This codes for CAGSIFSGFGQPQHF. The chain uses TRBV19 and TRBJ1-5; D unresolved. This CDR3 has 15 amino acids. The germline V gene encodes CDR1 LNHDA and CDR2 SQIVND (reference sequence).

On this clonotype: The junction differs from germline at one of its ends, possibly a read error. In DNA, the CDR3 is TGTGCCAGCCAAGACGGAGGCAATCGGCCCCAGCATTTT. Encoded protein: CASQDGGNRPQHF. The V call is TRBV19, the J call TRBJ1-5; D call uncertain. The CDR3 consists of 13 residues. The germline CDR1 and CDR2 sequences are LNHDA and SQIVND (reference sequence).

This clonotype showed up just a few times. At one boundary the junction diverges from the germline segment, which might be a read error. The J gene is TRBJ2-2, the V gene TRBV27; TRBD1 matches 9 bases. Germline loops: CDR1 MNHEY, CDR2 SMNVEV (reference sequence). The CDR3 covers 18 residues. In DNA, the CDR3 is TGTGCCAGCAGTGCCGCTCCTTACAGGGGGCCTCCCACCGGGGAGCTGCTTTTT. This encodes CASSAAPYRGPPTGELLF.

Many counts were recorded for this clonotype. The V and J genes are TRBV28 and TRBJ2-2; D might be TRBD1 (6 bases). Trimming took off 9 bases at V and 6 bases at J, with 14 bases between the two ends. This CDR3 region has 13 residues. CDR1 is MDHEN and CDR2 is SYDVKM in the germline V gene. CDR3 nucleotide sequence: TGTGCCAGTCACAGGGACATTTCCGGGGAGCTGTTTTTT. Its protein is CASHRDISGELFF.

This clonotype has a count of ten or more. CDR3: CASSAPDRYEQYF. DNA of the CDR3: TGTGCCAGCAGCGCGCCAGACAGGTACGAGCAGTACTTC. The chain is built from TRBV5-4 and TRBJ2-7; D might be TRBD1 (6 bases). V dropped 4 bases and J dropped 4 bases, with 12 bases sitting between them. Per germline, CDR1 SGHNT and CDR2 YYREEE (reference sequence). The CDR3 has 13 amino acids.

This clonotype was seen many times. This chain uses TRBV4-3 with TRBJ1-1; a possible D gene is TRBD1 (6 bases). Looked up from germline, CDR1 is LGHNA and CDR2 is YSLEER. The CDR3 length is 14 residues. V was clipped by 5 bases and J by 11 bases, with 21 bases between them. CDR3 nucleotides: TGCGCCAGCAGCTCACGGACTCCTAATCAGGGGGCTTTCTTT. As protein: CASSSRTPNQGAFF.

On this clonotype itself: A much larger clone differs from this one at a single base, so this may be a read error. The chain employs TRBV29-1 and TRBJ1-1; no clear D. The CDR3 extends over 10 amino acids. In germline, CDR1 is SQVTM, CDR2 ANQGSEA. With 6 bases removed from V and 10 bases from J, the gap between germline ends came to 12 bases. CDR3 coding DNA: TGCAGCGTGGGTGCAGCTGTAGCTTTCTTT. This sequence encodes CSVGAAVAFF.

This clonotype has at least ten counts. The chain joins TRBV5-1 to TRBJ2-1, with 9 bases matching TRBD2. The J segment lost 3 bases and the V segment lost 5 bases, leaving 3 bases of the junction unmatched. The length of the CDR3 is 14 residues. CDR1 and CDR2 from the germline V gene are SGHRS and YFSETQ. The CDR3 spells CASSPSGDYNEQFF. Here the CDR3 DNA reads TGCGCCAGCAGTCCTAGCGGGGACTACAATGAGCAGTTCTTC.

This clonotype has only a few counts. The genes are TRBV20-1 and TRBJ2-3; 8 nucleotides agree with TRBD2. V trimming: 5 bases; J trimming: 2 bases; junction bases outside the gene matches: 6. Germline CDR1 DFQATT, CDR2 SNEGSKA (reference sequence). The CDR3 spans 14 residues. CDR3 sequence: CSAGLSGITDTQYF. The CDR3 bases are TGCAGTGCTGGTCTTAGCGGGATCACAGATACGCAGTATTTT.

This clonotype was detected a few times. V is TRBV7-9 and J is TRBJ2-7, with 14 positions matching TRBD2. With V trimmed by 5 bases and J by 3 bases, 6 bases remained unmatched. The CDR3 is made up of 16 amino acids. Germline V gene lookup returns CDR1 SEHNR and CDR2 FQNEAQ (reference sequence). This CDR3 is CASSGVGLAGVYEQYF. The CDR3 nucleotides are TGTGCCAGCAGCGGAGTGGGACTAGCGGGAGTCTACGAGCAGTACTTC.

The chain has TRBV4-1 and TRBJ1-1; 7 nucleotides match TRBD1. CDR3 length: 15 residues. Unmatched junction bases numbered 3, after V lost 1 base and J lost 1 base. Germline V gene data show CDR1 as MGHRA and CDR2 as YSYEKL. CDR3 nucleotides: TGCGCCAGCAGCCAAGTAACAGGGGCGAACACTGAAGCTTTCTTT. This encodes CASSQVTGANTEAFF.

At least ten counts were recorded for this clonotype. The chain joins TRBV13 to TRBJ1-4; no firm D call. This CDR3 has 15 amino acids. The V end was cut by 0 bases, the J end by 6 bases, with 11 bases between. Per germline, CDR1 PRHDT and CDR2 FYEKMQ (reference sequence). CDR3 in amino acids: CASSLGREMYEKLFF. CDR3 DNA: TGTGCCAGCAGCTTAGGCAGAGAGATGTATGAAAAACTGTTTTTT.

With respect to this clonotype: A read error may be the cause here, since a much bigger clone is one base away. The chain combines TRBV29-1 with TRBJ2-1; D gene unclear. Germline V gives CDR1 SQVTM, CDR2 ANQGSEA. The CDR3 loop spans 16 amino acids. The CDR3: CSVEDYHGDGSDEQLF. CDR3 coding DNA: TGCAGCGTTGAAGATTACCATGGCGACGGTTCCGATGAGCAGCTCTTC.

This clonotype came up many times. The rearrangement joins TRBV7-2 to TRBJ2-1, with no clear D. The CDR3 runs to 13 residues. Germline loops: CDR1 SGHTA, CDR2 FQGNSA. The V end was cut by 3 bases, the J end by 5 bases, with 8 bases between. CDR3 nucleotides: TGTGCCAGCAGCTTCGACACCCACAATGAGCAGTTCTTC. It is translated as CASSFDTHNEQFF.

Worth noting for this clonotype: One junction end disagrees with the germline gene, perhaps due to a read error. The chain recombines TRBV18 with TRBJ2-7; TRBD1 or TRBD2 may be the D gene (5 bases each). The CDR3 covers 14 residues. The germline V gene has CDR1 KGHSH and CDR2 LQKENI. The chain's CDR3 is CASSPPGPVHERYF. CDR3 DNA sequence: TGTGCCAGCTCACCACCGGGACCCGTCCACGAGCGGTACTTC.

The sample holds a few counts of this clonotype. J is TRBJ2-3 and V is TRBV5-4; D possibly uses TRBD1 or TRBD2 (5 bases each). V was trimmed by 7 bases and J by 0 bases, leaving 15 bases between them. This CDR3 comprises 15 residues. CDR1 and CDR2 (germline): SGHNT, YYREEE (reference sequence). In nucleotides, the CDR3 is TGTGCCAGCGAGTCGTGGGGGTCAAGCACAGATACGCAGTATTTT. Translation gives CASESWGSSTDTQYF.

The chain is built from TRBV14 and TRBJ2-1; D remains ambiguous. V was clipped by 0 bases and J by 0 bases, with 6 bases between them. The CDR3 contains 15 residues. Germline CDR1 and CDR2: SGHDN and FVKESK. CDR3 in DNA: TGTGCCAGCAGCCAAGACTTGAGCTCCTACAATGAGCAGTTCTTC. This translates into CASSQDLSSYNEQFF.